The present entry profiles one TCR beta chain with its context. The sample is drawn from a study of blood T cell repertoires in COVID-19. In the original processing: Amplifying reference gene primers gave estimates of nucleated cell counts. Repertoires were generated with immunoSEQ multiplex PCR, while TCRdb's copy carries only in-frame clones and drops some. V, J and clone size are those of that table, while D and trimming were read from the DNA. The sample yields 70,000 to 95,000 clones, around 89% seen once. Germline CDR1 reads SGHNT; CDR2 reads YENEEA. V was shortened by 4 bases and J by 7 bases, with 20 bases between the two germline ends. This CDR3 has 15 residues.

This clonotype originated in a woman aged 80 or over with active COVID-19. The chain carries TRBV11-3 and TRBJ2-7, with a possible D match to TRBD1 (6 bases). Sample: peripheral blood. CDR3 DNA sequence: TGTGCCAGCAGCTCCGGACAGCTGCCTCTTACGGAGCAGTACTTC. Translated, it gives CASSSGQLPLTEQYF.